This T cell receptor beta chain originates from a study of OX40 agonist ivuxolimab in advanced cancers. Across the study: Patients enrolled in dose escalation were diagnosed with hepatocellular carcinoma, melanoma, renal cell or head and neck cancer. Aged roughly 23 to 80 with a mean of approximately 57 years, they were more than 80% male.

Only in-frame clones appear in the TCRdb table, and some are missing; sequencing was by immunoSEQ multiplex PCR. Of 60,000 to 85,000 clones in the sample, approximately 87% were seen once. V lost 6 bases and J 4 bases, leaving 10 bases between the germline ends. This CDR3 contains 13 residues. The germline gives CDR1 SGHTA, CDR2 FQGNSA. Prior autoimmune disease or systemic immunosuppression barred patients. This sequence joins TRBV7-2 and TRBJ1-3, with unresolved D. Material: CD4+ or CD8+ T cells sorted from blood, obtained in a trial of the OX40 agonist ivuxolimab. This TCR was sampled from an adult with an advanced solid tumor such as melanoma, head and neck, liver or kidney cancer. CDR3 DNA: TGTGCCAGCAGGGCCGGTGGCGGAAACACCATATATTTT. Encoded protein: CASRAGGGNTIYF. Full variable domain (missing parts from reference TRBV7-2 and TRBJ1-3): GAGVSQSPSNKVTEKGKDVELRCDPISGHTALYWYRQSLGQGLEFLIYFQGNSAPDKSGLPSDRFSAERTGGSVSTLTIQRTQQEDSAVYLCASRAGGGNTIYFGEGSWLTVV.